Reported below is one TCR beta chain. The source of the sample is a study of blood T cell repertoires in COVID-19. Assay used: immunoSEQ multiplex PCR; TCRdb lists only in-frame clones, some missing. The sample carries 200,000 to 250,000 clones, about 90% recorded once. This CDR3 comprises 13 residues. Germline loops: CDR1 GTSNPN, CDR2 SVGIG (reference sequence). Trimming removed 8 bases at V and 6 bases at J, with 19 bases between. The sequenced material came from PBMCs or T cells enriched from blood (not recorded which). The chain has TRBV30 and TRBJ1-2, with D perhaps matching TRBD1 (6 bases). The TCR comes from a man aged 25 to 40 who had recovered from COVID-19. The CDR3 here is CARGQRTDNGYTF. In DNA form, the CDR3 reads TGTGCCCGCGGGCAAAGGACAGACAATGGCTACACCTTC.